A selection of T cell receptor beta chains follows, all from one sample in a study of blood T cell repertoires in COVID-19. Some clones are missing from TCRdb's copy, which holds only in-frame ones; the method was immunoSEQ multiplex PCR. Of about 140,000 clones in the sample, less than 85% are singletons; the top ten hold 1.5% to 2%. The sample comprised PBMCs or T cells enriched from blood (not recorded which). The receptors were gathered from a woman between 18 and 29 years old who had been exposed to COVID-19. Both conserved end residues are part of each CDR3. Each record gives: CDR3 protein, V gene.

CASSLGPLGQGNTEAFF TRBV11-2
CASTPGQGRNTEAFF TRBV19
CASNFGGSNQPQHF TRBV19
CASTAGQRETQYF TRBV19
CASSLGDSMNTEAFF TRBV5-1
CASSTTGKAFF TRBV19
CASHRGGYSTGELFF TRBV28
CSASTPTGNGELFF TRBV20-1
CASSLYLASLSEQFF TRBV27
CATSREGGASGRALKGEQFF TRBV15
CASSDSPGFGRLHF TRBV6-4
CASSSSRDRGFTGELFF TRBV11-3
CAISENTGASYGYTF TRBV10-3
CASSYSFQGYEQYF TRBV6-5
CSVVVQGGPYEQYF TRBV29-1
CASTGGGLAQYNEQFF TRBV9
CASSIVAGPYNEQFF TRBV19
CASSQAECCNQPQHF TRBV3-1/TRBV3-2
CASSPGQHTDTQYF TRBV7-8
CASSLPGLDVSYEQYF TRBV28
CASRQTFDREYGYTF TRBV2
CATSPLIGAGEKLFF TRBV6-5
CASSEIRDFGYGYTF TRBV6-1
CASSRTGSSGNTIYF TRBV7-2
CASSESGRQPQHF TRBV2
CASSLFPSPRTGEAFF TRBV27
CASSRPGRGEQFF TRBV10-1
CASKQGLVTEAFF TRBV6-5
CASSDRETAYGYTF TRBV6-1
CASSVEEGVSYNEQFF TRBV9
CASSQYRGPLTGELFF TRBV3-1/TRBV3-2
CASSQSSGVSYEQYF TRBV4-2
CASSKASGTDTQYF TRBV6-4
CAWSVPPTGHTEAFF TRBV30
CASSLAGGLSGNEQFF TRBV11-2
CASTILYGYTF TRBV2
CASSPLAGSYNEQFF TRBV3-1/TRBV3-2
CASSIHSGTLDNNEQFF TRBV3-1/TRBV3-2
CASSPGQSTDTQYF TRBV7-3
CASSPLGGADYGYTF TRBV7-3
CASSPGITIYF TRBV3-1/TRBV3-2
CASSRRTGLRYTF TRBV5-1
CASSPGTGRAPGELFF TRBV6-4
CASSHGGRGVYGYTF TRBV28
CASSLRTSGGSYNEQFF TRBV9
CASSRGTGGNEQFF TRBV27
CASSQDSYGGRNGNTIYF TRBV3-1/TRBV3-2
CASSEYRGAYQPQHF TRBV19
CASSVDHSGANVLTF TRBV9
CASSQGFGTYEQYF TRBV3-1/TRBV3-2
CASSPGIGRAFF TRBV19